These T cell receptor beta chains were read from a single sample in a study of early T cells in non-severe SARS-CoV-2 infection. TCRdb re-derived calls from the 5' RACE reads in MiXCR, one entry per CDR3 protein. This repertoire shows about 64,000 distinct CDR3 sequences, about 10% found once; its top ten account for under 3%. Sequenced here: whole blood, sampled at baseline. These receptor sequences come from an adult who was a healthcare worker with PCR-confirmed SARS-CoV-2 infection or an uninfected control (not recorded which). The conserved cysteine and the conserved F or W are not part of the CDR3 here. Only part of the rows carry a size: once, few, many, or a class if the clone is expanded.

V gene | CDR3 length | clone size | CDR3 protein
TRBV29-1 | 9 | NA | SAGLAETQY
TRBV12-3/TRBV12-4 | 9 | few | ASSPGGTQY
TRBV20-1 | 13 | many | SAGLAGGQRKEQF
TRBV18 | 13 | NA | ASSPDRVSNSSLH
TRBV12-3/TRBV12-4 | 15 | NA | ASSLRAGQGINQPQH
TRBV7-9 | 12 | NA | ASSLSGREYEQY
TRBV18 | 13 | NA | ASSPPTRAGNTIY
TRBV12-3/TRBV12-4 | 13 | NA | ASRPEVLSNTEAF
TRBV4-3 | 11 | many | ASSRHNSDEQF
TRBV2 | 15 | NA | ASSDVRATNTPDTQY
TRBV29-1 | 12 | many | SVGGAGGTDTQY
TRBV7-9 | 13 | few | ASSPGTGMSDTQY
TRBV10-3 | 14 | many | ATHGARGLAKETQY
TRBV6-6 | 15 | NA | ASSYSKGGSSYNEQF
TRBV10-3 | 10 | many | ASDRGDTEAF
TRBV6-5 | 10 | NA | ASSLSGTEAF
TRBV7-3 | 12 | many | ASSPGAGLLGYT
TRBV12-5 | 11 | NA | ASGLVPNTEAF
TRBV20-1 | 8 | NA | SAGLETQY
TRBV11-3 | 11 | NA | ASSERGDYEQY
TRBV20-1 | 12 | NA | SALGLAGWVEQF
TRBV4-2 | 14 | NA | ASSQAEAGGRNTQY